This T cell receptor (beta chain) came from a study of technical replicates of blood from several donors. V gave up 4 bases and J gave up 1 base, with 14 bases separating them. This CDR3 spans 15 amino acids. Germline lookup yields CDR1 MNHEY and CDR2 SVGAGI. Profiling relied on immunoSEQ multiplex PCR, and the TCRdb table lists in-frame clones only, not all of them. Counted here are tens of thousands of clones, 90% to 95% occurring once; the ten biggest clones make up less than 0.3%. The rearrangement links TRBV6-5 to TRBJ2-7; tentative D call: TRBD1 (6 bases). The sample was T cells isolated from PBMCs. This TCR was sampled from a human donor in good health. In nucleotides, the CDR3 is TGTGCCAGCAGTTCCCCCGGGACACGATCCTACGAGCAGTACTTC. Translating it yields CASSSPGTRSYEQYF.